This T cell receptor beta chain was documented in a study of cytomegalovirus exposure and HLA in healthy donors. In the study overall: The use of the same platform for the roughly 130 validation repertoires and the approximately 730 first-cohort repertoires was reported by a later analysis.

Whole-study results and caveats: The classifier was said to identify cytomegalovirus status with high specificity and sensitivity. Specificity for CMV antigens was confirmed in vitro for a few of the CMV-associated chains.

Turning to this clone: The antigen is undetermined.

The repertoire was sequenced with immunoSEQ multiplex PCR; TCRdb's copy has only in-frame clones and lacks some. The repertoire includes 98,000 or so clones, under 97% of them detected once, and roughly 0.66% sits in the top ten. The donors were part of the validation cohort, which consisted of more than 90 subjects and was separate from the first cohort of 670 or so subjects. This CDR3 is built from 16 residues. Losses at the gene ends were 6 bases for V and 4 bases for J; bases not matched to a gene: 11. Germline loops: CDR1 MNHNY, CDR2 SVGAGI (reference sequence). The chain couples TRBV6-6 to TRBJ1-3, with 8 bases lining up with TRBD1. This receptor was identified in a woman aged 18-35 years in good health and CMV-seronegative. The source material was PBMCs. The DNA of the CDR3 is TGTGCCAGCAGCACTTCTCAGGGGGCGCCGGGAAACACCATATATTTT. This encodes CASSTSQGAPGNTIYF.